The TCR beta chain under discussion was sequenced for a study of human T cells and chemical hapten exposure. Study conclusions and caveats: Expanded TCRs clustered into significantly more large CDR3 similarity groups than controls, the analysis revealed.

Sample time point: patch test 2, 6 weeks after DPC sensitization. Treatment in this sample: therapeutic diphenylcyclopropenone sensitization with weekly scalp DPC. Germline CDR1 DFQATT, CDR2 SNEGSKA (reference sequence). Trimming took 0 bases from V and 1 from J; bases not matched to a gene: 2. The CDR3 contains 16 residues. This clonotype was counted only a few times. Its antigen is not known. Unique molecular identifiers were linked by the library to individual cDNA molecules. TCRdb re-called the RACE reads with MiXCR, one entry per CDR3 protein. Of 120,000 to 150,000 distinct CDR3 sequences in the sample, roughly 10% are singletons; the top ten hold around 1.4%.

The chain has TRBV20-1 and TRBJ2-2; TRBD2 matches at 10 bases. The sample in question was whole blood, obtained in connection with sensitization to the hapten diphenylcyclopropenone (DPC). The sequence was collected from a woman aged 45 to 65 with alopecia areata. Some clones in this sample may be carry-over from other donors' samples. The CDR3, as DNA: TGCAGTGCTAGAGATGGACTAGCGGTGAACACCGGGGAGCTGTTTTTT. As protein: CSARDGLAVNTGELFF.